A single T cell receptor beta chain is shown here with its context. Deletions cut 2 bases from V and 6 bases from J, with 11 bases between. The CDR3 extends over 13 amino acids. Germline V gene data show CDR1 as GTSNPN and CDR2 as SVGIG (reference sequence). The sample is drawn from a study of Tregs in tolerant kidney transplant recipients. Unstimulated Tregs (CD4+CD25+CD127-) and CD4+CD25- non-Tregs were sorted from PBMCs. Sequencing was performed with immunoSEQ multiplex PCR; in TCRdb, only in-frame clones are kept and a portion is missing. Of about 240,000 clones in the sample, more than 65% are singletons; the top ten hold 0.55% to 0.65%.

The clonotype comes from a human donor in good health. The chain combines TRBV30 with TRBJ1-3, with D possibly matching TRBD1 (6 bases). The sequencing input was CD4+ T cells from blood. Written as DNA, the CDR3 is TGTGCCTGGAGTAGGGGGACCACAAACACCATATATTTT. Its protein is CAWSRGTTNTIYF.